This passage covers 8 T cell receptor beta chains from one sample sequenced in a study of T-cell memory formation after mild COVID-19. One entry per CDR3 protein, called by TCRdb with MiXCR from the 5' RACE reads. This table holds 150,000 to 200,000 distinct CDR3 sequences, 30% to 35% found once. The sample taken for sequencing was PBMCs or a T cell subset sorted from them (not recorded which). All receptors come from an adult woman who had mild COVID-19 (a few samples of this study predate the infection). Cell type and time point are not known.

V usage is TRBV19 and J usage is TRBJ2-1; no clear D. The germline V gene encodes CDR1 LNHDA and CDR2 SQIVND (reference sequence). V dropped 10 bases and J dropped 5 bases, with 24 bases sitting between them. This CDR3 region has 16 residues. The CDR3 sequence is CANWGSGILSDNEQFF. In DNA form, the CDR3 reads TGTGCCAATTGGGGATCAGGAATACTCTCTGACAATGAGCAGTTCTTC.

CDR3 sequence reads: CASSAARGLNQPQHF. In nucleotides, the CDR3 is TGTGCCAGTAGTGCGGCCAGGGGGCTCAATCAGCCCCAGCATTTT. V and J are TRBV19 and TRBJ1-5, with 8 bases fitting TRBD1. CDR3 length equals 15 residues. V lost 5 bases to trimming and J lost 3 bases; unmatched junction nucleotides: 6. Germline V gene sequence: CDR1 LNHDA, CDR2 SQIVND (reference sequence).

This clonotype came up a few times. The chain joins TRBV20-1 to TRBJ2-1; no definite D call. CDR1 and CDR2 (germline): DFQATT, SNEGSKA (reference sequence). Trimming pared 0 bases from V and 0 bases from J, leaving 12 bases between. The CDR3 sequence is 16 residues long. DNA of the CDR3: TGCAGTGCTAGAGATAGGATGGCCAGCTCCTACAATGAGCAGTTCTTC. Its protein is CSARDRMASSYNEQFF.

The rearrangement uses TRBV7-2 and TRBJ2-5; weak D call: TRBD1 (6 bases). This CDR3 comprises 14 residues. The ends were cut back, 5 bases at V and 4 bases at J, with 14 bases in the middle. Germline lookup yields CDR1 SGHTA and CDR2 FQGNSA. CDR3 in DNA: TGTGCCAGCAGCCTACAACAGGGATCAGAGACCCAGTACTTC. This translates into CASSLQQGSETQYF.

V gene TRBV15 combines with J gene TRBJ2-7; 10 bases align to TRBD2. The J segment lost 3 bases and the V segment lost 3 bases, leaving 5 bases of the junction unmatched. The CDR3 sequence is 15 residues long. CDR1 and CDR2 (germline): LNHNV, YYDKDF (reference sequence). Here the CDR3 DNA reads TGTGCCACCAGCAGGGCCGGGACTAGCGACTACGAGCAGTACTTC. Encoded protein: CATSRAGTSDYEQYF.

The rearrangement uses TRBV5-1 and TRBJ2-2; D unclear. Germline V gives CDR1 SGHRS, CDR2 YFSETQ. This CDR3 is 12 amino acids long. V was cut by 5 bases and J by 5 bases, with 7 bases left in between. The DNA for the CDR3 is TGCGCCAGCAGATACGATACCGGGGAGCTGTTTTTT. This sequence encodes CASRYDTGELFF.

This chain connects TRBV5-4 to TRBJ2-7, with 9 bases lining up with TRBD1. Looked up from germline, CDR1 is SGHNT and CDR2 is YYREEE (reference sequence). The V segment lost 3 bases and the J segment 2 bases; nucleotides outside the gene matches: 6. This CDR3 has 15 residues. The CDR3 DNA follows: TGTGCCAGCAGCTACGGACAGGGGATGCCCTACGAGCAGTACTTC. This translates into CASSYGQGMPYEQYF.

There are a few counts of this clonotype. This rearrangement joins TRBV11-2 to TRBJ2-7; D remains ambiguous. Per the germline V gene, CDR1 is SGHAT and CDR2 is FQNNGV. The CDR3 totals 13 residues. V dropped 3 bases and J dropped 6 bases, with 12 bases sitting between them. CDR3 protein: CASSFRSSREQYF. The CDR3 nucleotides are TGTGCCAGCAGCTTTCGGTCAAGCCGCGAGCAGTACTTC.